These 29 T cell receptor beta chains were all obtained from the same sample, sequenced in a study of blood T cell repertoires in COVID-19. Measured with immunoSEQ multiplex PCR; TCRdb has only the in-frame clones, and not every one. The table records about 190,000 clones, almost 90% of them present only once. Sequences were obtained from peripheral blood. These receptors all stem from a man in his forties or fifties with acute or convalescent COVID-19.

The genes are TRBV9 and TRBJ2-7; 7 nucleotides line up with TRBD1. Trimming took 0 bases from V and 0 from J; bases not matched to a gene: 3. The CDR3 extends over 15 amino acids. The germline CDR1 and CDR2 sequences are SGDLS and YYNGEE. The CDR3 region has the DNA TGTGCCAGCAGCGTAGGGACAGGACTCTCCTACGAGCAGTACTTC. Its translation is CASSVGTGLSYEQYF.

The chain is built from TRBV3-1 (or the pseudogene TRBV3-2) and TRBJ1-1; 8 bases line up with TRBD1. The CDR3 covers 14 residues. Germline V gene data show CDR1 as LGHDT and CDR2 as YNNKEL (reference sequence). V lost 5 bases to trimming and J lost 5 bases; unmatched junction nucleotides: 7. The CDR3, as DNA: TGTGCCAGCAGCGGACGGGACAGGCAAACTGAAGCTTTCTTT. Translated, it gives CASSGRDRQTEAFF.

The genes are TRBV25-1 and TRBJ2-2, with 11 positions matching TRBD1. The CDR3 spans 15 residues. V shed 1 base and J 6 bases; nucleotides not matched to a gene: 1. Germline-derived CDR1 and CDR2 are MGHDK and SYGVNS. The CDR3 bases are TGTGCCAGCAGTGAATGGGGACAGGGGGCCGGGGAGCTGTTTTTT. Protein sequence: CASSEWGQGAGELFF.

The V gene is TRBV5-1, the J gene TRBJ1-3, with D unclear. Germline-derived CDR1 and CDR2 are SGHRS and YFSETQ. V lost 4 bases, J lost 0 bases, and 14 bases lay in between. The CDR3 loop spans 16 amino acids. The DNA for the CDR3 is TGCGCCAGCAGCATAGGGAGAATAGCCTCTGGAAACACCATATATTTT. The encoded protein is CASSIGRIASGNTIYF.

With respect to this clone: Other DNA sequences of this sample code for an identical CDR3. The chain joins TRBV5-1 to TRBJ2-1; TRBD2 aligns across 13 bases. This CDR3 comprises 15 residues. Germline values: CDR1 SGHRS, CDR2 YFSETQ. V shed 3 bases, J shed 7 bases, and the junction held 4 bases outside the gene matches. The CDR3 DNA is TGCGCCAGCAGCTCCGGACTAGCGGGAGTTAATGAGCAGTTCTTC. The encoded protein is CASSSGLAGVNEQFF. Combining the CDR3 with reference TRBV5-1 and TRBJ2-1 gives the whole variable domain KAGVTQTPRYLIKTRGQQVTLSCSPISGHRSVSWYQQTPGQGLQFLFEYFSETQRNKGNFPGRFSGRQFSNSRSEMNVSTLELGDSALYLCASSSGLAGVNEQFFGPGTRLTVL.

V and J are TRBV19 and TRBJ2-7; weak D call: TRBD2 (6 bases). V lost 7 bases and J lost 7, with 23 bases in between. CDR1 and CDR2 (germline): LNHDA, SQIVND (reference sequence). CDR3 size: 15 residues. The CDR3 loop is CASTQWIGGAGEQYF. CDR3 in DNA: TGTGCCAGTACACAGTGGATTGGAGGGGCGGGGGAGCAGTACTTC.

The rearrangement links TRBV3-1 (or the pseudogene TRBV3-2) to TRBJ2-5; maybe TRBD2 (6 bases). CDR1 and CDR2 from the germline V gene are LGHDT and YNNKEL (reference sequence). V lost 4 bases and J lost 5, with 11 bases in between. The CDR3 extends over 13 amino acids. CDR3 in DNA: TGTGCCAGCAGCCCTGCGGGGTTGGAGACCCAGTACTTC. Translating it yields CASSPAGLETQYF.

The chain joins TRBV7-2 to TRBJ2-1, with a possible D match to TRBD2 (7 bases). CDR1 is SGHTA, CDR2 FQGNSA, per germline. V lost 2 bases to trimming and J lost 7 bases, with 24 bases between them. The CDR3 totals 18 residues. The CDR3 here is CASSLLAGGGGRRNEQFF. DNA of the CDR3: TGTGCCAGCAGCTTATTAGCTGGGGGCGGGGGACGTCGTAATGAGCAGTTCTTC.

This clone was found once. The chain combines TRBV16 with TRBJ2-7, with D perhaps TRBD2 (6 bases). The CDR3 sequence is 14 residues long. Per the germline V gene, CDR1 is KGHSY and CDR2 is FQNENV. Trimming took 8 bases from V and 3 from J, leaving 17 bases between them. DNA for the CDR3: TGTGCCAGCGCGGAGGGGCTATTTTTCTACGAGCAGTACGTC. This gives the protein CASAEGLFFYEQYV.

The chain employs TRBV10-3 and TRBJ2-1; D not certain. This CDR3 has 16 residues. V lost 3 bases, J lost 0 bases, and 12 bases lay in between. From germline, CDR1 is ENHRY and CDR2 SYGVKD. The CDR3 sequence is CAISDPTLSSYNEQFF. The DNA of the CDR3 is TGTGCCATCAGTGACCCAACTTTAAGCTCCTACAATGAGCAGTTCTTC.

DNA of the CDR3: TGTGCCAGCACAAGCAGCAACGGGGGGCCCGGGGAGCTGTTTTTT. Protein: CASTSSNGGPGELFF. The chain uses TRBV4-2 and TRBJ2-2; possibly TRBD2 for D (7 bases). CDR3 length: 15 residues. The germline V gene encodes CDR1 LGHNA and CDR2 YNFKEQ. V lost 7 bases, J lost 6 bases, and 18 bases lay in between.

V usage is TRBV7-3 and J usage is TRBJ1-2; TRBD1 matches 9 bases. Germline V gene sequence: CDR1 SGHTA, CDR2 FQGTGA. The CDR3 loop spans 14 amino acids. J lost 3 bases, V lost 5 bases, and 4 bases had no gene match. The CDR3 reads CASSQGQGYYGYTF. DNA for the CDR3: TGTGCCAGCAGCCAGGGACAGGGTTACTATGGCTACACCTTC.

J is TRBJ2-7 and V is TRBV7-8; TRBD1 might be the D (5 bases). The CDR3 sequence is 13 residues long. Germline values: CDR1 SGHVS, CDR2 FQNEAQ. The germline V and J ends were trimmed by 7 bases and 4 bases, with 14 bases remaining between them. DNA for the CDR3: TGTGCCAGCATTGCCAGGGCCCAGTACGAGCAGTACTTC. It encodes CASIARAQYEQYF.

This rearrangement joins TRBV30 to TRBJ1-6; 8 nucleotides line up with TRBD1. The CDR3 loop spans 14 amino acids. Losses at the gene ends were 4 bases for V and 9 bases for J; bases not matched to a gene: 8. Germline CDR1 and CDR2: GTSNPN and SVGIG (reference sequence). CDR3 amino acids: CAWISGTGLSPLHF. The CDR3 region has the DNA TGTGCCTGGATATCCGGGACAGGCCTTTCACCCCTCCACTTT.

V usage is TRBV28 and J usage is TRBJ2-1; 8 bases map to TRBD2. After removal of 4 bases from V and 5 bases from J, the junction contained 7 bases not matched to a gene. This CDR3 is 15 amino acids long. Germline CDR1 and CDR2: MDHEN and SYDVKM. CDR3 region: CASSYPGLGNNEQFF. CDR3 sequence (DNA): TGTGCCAGCAGTTACCCGGGACTAGGCAACAATGAGCAGTTCTTC.

A few counts support this clone. The chain couples TRBV5-8 to TRBJ2-7; the D is unclear. Germline V lookup: CDR1 SGHTS, CDR2 YDEGEE. Trimming took off 4 bases at V and 3 bases at J, with 5 bases between the two ends. The CDR3 length is 11 residues. CDR3 bases: TGTGCCAGCAGCCAAATCTACGAGCAGTACTTC. The encoded protein is CASSQIYEQYF.

The J gene is TRBJ2-5, the V gene TRBV6-1, with no clear D. The CDR3 loop spans 14 amino acids. CDR1 is MNHNS, CDR2 SASEGT, per germline. The V end lost 1 base, the J end lost 1 base, and 7 bases lay between the germline ends. CDR3 amino acids: CASSEGLFQETQYF. The CDR3 coding sequence is TGTGCCAGCAGTGAAGGACTGTTCCAAGAGACCCAGTACTTC.

This chain links TRBV6-1 with TRBJ1-2, with 7 bases identical to TRBD1. Germline V gives CDR1 MNHNS, CDR2 SASEGT. This CDR3 has 15 residues. Unmatched junction bases numbered 4, after V lost 1 base and J lost 2 bases. Here the CDR3 DNA reads TGTGCCAGCAGTGAAGTTTTGGACAGGAACTATGGCTACACCTTC. Translated: CASSEVLDRNYGYTF.

The chain employs TRBV19 and TRBJ1-3; D is perhaps TRBD1 (5 bases). V was pared by 4 bases and J by 1 base, with 14 bases between. CDR1 and CDR2 from the germline V gene are LNHDA and SQIVND (reference sequence). The CDR3 is 16 amino acids. CDR3: CASSTPGRGSGNTIYF. The CDR3 nucleotides are TGTGCCAGTAGTACCCCAGGGAGGGGATCTGGAAACACCATATATTTT.

The chain joins TRBV6-6 to TRBJ1-5; D not resolved. The CDR3 contains 15 residues. The V gene lost 0 bases and the J gene lost 1 base, with 7 bases spanning the gap. The germline V gene has CDR1 MNHNY and CDR2 SVGAGI (reference sequence). The CDR3 DNA reads TGTGCCAGCAGTTACTCGGGGAGAAGCAATCAGCCCCAGCATTTT. This translates into CASSYSGRSNQPQHF.

The chain links TRBV4-3 to TRBJ1-2, with D tentatively TRBD1 (5 bases). Trimming took 3 bases from V and 1 from J, leaving 15 bases between them. Germline CDR1 LGHNA, CDR2 YSLEER. This CDR3 has 16 residues. The CDR3 DNA sequence: TGCGCCAGCAGCCAGGCTGACAGACAGATTAACTATGGCTACACCTTC. Translated, it gives CASSQADRQINYGYTF.

The V and J genes are TRBV7-3 and TRBJ2-2; 9 nucleotides line up with TRBD1. V was pared by 6 bases and J by 4 bases, with 6 bases of the junction left unmatched. The germline gives CDR1 SGHTA, CDR2 FQGTGA. CDR3 size: 15 residues. CDR3: CASSSRQGGTGELFF. The CDR3 DNA follows: TGTGCCAGCAGTTCGAGACAGGGGGGCACCGGGGAGCTGTTTTTT. Full variable domain (remainder filled in from reference TRBV7-3 and TRBJ2-2): GAGVSQTPSNKVTEKGKYVELRCDPISGHTALYWYRQSLGQGPEFLIYFQGTGAADDSGLPNDRFFAVRPEGSVSTLKIQRTERGDSAVYLCASSSRQGGTGELFFGEGSRLTVL.

The V and J genes are TRBV27 and TRBJ1-4, with D unresolved. Germline loops: CDR1 MNHEY, CDR2 SMNVEV (reference sequence). CDR3 length equals 14 residues. With 3 bases removed from V and 3 bases from J, the gap between germline ends came to 8 bases. The CDR3 region is CASSLVAANEKLFF. As DNA, the CDR3 is TGTGCCAGCAGTTTGGTGGCAGCTAATGAAAAACTGTTTTTT.

The chain employs TRBV7-8 and TRBJ2-7, with 7 bases matching TRBD2. Trimming at V came to 4 bases and at J to 6 bases, leaving 12 bases not matched to a gene. The length of the CDR3 is 15 residues. In germline, CDR1 is SGHVS, CDR2 FQNEAQ. The CDR3 is CASSYLGGIPFEQYF. CDR3 nucleotide sequence: TGTGCCAGCAGCTACCTGGGGGGGATACCTTTCGAGCAGTACTTC.

The V and J genes are TRBV7-9 and TRBJ2-3; D is ambiguous. With 5 bases removed from V and 2 bases from J, the gap between germline ends came to 5 bases. The CDR3 loop spans 12 amino acids. Germline CDR1 is SEHNR and CDR2 is FQNEAQ (reference sequence). The CDR3, as DNA: TGTGCCAGCAGCCCCATCACAGATACGCAGTATTTT. This translates into CASSPITDTQYF.

V is TRBV7-9 and J is TRBJ1-6; D is perhaps TRBD1 (6 bases). From germline, CDR1 is SEHNR and CDR2 FQNEAQ (reference sequence). The CDR3 length is 14 residues. The germline V and J ends were trimmed by 1 base and 7 bases, with 8 bases remaining between them. DNA for the CDR3: TGTGCCAGCAGCTTAGAAGGGGGAAATTCACCCCTCCACTTT. This codes for CASSLEGGNSPLHF.

This clone came up once. V usage is TRBV6-5 and J usage is TRBJ2-7; D is perhaps TRBD2 (6 bases). Per germline, CDR1 MNHEY and CDR2 SVGAGI. V was cut by 8 bases and J by 1 base, with 12 bases left in between. This CDR3 region has 13 residues. The CDR3 is CASRGGGSYEQYF. In DNA, the CDR3 is TGTGCCAGCCGGGGTGGGGGGTCCTACGAGCAGTACTTC.

The rearrangement joins TRBV18 to TRBJ2-1; D remains ambiguous. V dropped 3 bases and J dropped 5 bases, with 5 bases sitting between them. The length of the CDR3 is 12 residues. Germline V CDR1 and CDR2: KGHSH, LQKENI. CDR3 sequence (DNA): TGTGCCAGCTCACCGGCCAACAATGAGCAGTTCTTC. Protein: CASSPANNEQFF.

This chain uses TRBV6-5 with TRBJ2-3; 10 bases line up with TRBD2. V was pared by 8 bases and J by 4 bases, with 9 bases of the junction left unmatched. Germline V gene lookup returns CDR1 MNHEY and CDR2 SVGAGI. The CDR3 is 15 amino acids. The CDR3, as DNA: TGTGCCAGCTCGAAGGAGCGGGGGGGTTCAGATACGCAGTATTTT. Protein: CASSKERGGSDTQYF.